These T cell receptor beta chains were read from a single sample in a study of T cell responses to AZD1222 COVID-19 vaccine. TCRdb's copy holds only in-frame clones and misses some; the assay was immunoSEQ multiplex PCR. The sample includes about 84,000 clones, approximately 85% of them seen just once. Sample: peripheral blood, taken 28 days after the second AZD1222 dose. Receptor source: an adult who received the AZD1222 COVID-19 vaccine. Both conserved end residues are part of each CDR3. The D gene is left open where the match is weak. Size values are once, few and many counts, or a class for expanded clones, and some rows have none.

v_gene	abundance	j_gene	d_gene	CDR3nt	CDR3aa
TRBV7-8	-	TRBJ1-1	-	TGTGCCAGCAGCTTAGCGAGTGGGCGGGCTGAAGCTTTCTTT	CASSLASGRAEAFF
TRBV5-1	once	TRBJ2-3	TRBD2	TGCGCCAGCAGCTCCTTAGCGGGGGGCGGCGCAGATACGCAGTATTTT	CASSSLAGGGADTQYF
TRBV4-1	-	TRBJ2-7	-	TGCGCCAGCAGCCAAGATTCAGGGTACGAGCAGTACTTC	CASSQDSGYEQYF
TRBV4-3	-	TRBJ2-2	TRBD2	TGCGCCAGCAGCCAAGGGCGACTAGCAAACACCGGGGAGCTGTTTTTT	CASSQGRLANTGELFF
TRBV29-1	few	TRBJ1-5	TRBD1	TGCAGCGTAACCGGGACAGACCCAAATCAGCCCCAGCATTTT	CSVTGTDPNQPQHF
TRBV19	-	TRBJ2-7	-	TGTGCCAGTAGTGCCCAAACCGCGAAAGGGGAGCAGTACTTC	CASSAQTAKGEQYF
TRBV9	-	TRBJ1-2	-	TGTGCCAGCAGCGGTCGGGGATTTGGCTACACCTTC	CASSGRGFGYTF
TRBV20-1	once	TRBJ1-2	-	TGCAGTGCTAGCTCAGGGGCTGGCTACACCTTC	CSASSGAGYTF
TRBV9	-	TRBJ2-2	-	TGTGCCAGCAGCGTTATCGTCGGGGGCCCCGGGGAGCTGTTTTTT	CASSVIVGGPGELFF
TRBV5-1	-	TRBJ1-2	-	TGCGCCAGCAGCTTGGGCAGTATGGACTATGGCTACACCTTC	CASSLGSMDYGYTF
TRBV19	-	TRBJ2-2	TRBD2	TGTGCCTCCTCCGGGGGGGCCGGGAACACCGGGGAGCTGTTTTTT	CASSGGAGNTGELFF